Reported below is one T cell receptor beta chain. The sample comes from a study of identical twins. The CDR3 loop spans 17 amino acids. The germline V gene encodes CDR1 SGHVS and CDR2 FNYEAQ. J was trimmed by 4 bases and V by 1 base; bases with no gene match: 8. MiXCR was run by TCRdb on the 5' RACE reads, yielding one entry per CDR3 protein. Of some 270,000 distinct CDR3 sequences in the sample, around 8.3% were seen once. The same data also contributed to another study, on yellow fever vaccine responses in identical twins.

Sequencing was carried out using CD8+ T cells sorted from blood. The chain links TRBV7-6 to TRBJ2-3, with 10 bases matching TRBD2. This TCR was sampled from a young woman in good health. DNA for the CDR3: TGTGCCAGCAGCTTAGAAGAAGCGGGAGGGCCCTCAGATACGCAGTATTTT. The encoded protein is CASSLEEAGGPSDTQYF.